The following is a TCR beta chain sequence with its context. Germline lookup yields CDR1 SQVTM and CDR2 ANQGSEA. CDR3 length equals 12 residues. V was pared by 7 bases and J by 5 bases, with 3 bases of the junction left unmatched. As handled by the study authors: The authors estimated nucleated cell counts from reference gene primer amplification. Measured with immunoSEQ multiplex PCR; TCRdb has only the in-frame clones, and not every one. The V and J calls and the clone size are those of that table, but D and trimming were determined from the DNA. The table has more than 85,000 clones, over 90% seen once; the top ten hold over 1.5%. The record originates from a study of blood T cell repertoires in COVID-19. About the research overall: COVID-19 samples collected from the United States, Italy and Spain covered acute and convalescent phases.

The chain carries TRBV29-1 and TRBJ2-5; 11 positions match TRBD1. Sample: peripheral blood. This sequence originates from a man aged 55 to 70 with acute or convalescent COVID-19. The CDR3 nucleotides are TGCAGCGGGACAGGGGGCGGCGAGACCCAGTACTTC. This codes for CSGTGGGETQYF.